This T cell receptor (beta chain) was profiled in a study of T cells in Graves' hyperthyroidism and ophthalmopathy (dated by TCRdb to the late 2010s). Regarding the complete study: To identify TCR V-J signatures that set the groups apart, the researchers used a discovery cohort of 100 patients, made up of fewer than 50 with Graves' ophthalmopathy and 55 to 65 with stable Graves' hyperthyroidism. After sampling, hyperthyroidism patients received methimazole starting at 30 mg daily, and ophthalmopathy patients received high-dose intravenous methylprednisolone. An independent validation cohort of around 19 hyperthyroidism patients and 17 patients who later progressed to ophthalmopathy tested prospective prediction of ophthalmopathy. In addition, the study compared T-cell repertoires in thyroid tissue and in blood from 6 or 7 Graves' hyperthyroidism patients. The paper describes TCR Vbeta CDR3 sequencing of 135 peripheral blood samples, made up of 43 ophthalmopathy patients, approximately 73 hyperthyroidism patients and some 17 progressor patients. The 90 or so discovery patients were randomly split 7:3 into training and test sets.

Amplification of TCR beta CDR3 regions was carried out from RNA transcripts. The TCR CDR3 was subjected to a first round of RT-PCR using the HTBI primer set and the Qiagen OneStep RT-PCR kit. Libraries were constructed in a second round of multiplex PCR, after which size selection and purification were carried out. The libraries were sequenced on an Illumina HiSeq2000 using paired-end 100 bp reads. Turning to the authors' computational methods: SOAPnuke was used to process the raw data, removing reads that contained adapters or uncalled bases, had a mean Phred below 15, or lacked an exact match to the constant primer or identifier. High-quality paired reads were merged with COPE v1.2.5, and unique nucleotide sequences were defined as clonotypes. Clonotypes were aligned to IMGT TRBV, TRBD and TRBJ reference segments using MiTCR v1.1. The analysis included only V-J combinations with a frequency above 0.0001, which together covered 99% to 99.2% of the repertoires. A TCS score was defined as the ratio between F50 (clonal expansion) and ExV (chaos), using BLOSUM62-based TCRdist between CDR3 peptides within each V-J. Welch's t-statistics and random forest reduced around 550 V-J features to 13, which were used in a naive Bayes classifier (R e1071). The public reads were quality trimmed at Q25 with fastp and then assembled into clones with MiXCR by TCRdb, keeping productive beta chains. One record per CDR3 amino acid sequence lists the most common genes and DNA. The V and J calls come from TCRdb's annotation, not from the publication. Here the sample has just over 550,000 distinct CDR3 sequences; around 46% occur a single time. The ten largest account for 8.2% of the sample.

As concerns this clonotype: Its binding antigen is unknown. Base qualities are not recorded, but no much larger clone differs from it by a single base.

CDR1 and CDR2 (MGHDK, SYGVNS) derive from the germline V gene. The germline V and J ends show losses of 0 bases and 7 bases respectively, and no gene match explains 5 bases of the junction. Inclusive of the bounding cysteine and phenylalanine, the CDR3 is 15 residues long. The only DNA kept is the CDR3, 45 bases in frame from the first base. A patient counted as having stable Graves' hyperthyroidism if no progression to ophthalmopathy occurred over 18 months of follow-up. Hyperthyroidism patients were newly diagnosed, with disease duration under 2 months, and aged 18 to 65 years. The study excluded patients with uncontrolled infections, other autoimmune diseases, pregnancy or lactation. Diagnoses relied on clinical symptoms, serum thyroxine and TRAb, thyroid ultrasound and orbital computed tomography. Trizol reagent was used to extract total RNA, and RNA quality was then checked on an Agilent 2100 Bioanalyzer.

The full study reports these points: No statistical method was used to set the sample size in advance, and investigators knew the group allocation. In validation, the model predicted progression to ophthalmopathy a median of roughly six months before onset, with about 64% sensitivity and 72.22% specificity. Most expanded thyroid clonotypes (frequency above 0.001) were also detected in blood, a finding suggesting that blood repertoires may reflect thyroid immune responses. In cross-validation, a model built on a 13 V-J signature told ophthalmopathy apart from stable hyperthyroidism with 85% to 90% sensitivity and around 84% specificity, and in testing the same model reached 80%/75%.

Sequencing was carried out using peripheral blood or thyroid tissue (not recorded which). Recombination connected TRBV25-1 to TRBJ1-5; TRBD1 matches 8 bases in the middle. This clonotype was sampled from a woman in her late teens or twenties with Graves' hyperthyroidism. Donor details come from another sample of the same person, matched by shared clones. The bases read TGTGCCAGCAGTGAATATAAGACAGGGGAACAGCCCCAGCATTTT. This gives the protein CASSEYKTGEQPQHF.